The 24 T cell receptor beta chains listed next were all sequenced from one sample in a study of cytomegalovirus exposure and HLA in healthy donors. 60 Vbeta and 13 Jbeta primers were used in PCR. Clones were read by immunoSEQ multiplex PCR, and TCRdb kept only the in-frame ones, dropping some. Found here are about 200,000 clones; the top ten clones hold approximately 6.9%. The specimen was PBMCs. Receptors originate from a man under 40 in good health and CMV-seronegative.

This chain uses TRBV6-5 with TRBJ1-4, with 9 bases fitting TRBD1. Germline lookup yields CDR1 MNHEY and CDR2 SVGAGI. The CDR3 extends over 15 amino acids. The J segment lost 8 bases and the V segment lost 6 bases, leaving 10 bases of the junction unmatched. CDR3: CASRPGTGLVEKLFF. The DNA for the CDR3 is TGTGCCAGCAGACCCGGGACAGGGTTAGTAGAAAAACTGTTTTTT.

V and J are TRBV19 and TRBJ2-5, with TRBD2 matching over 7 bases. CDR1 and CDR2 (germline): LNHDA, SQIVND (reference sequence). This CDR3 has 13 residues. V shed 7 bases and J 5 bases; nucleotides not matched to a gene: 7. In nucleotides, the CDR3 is TGTGCCAGTAAGGCTAGCGGATGGGAGACCCAGTACTTC. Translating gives CASKASGWETQYF.

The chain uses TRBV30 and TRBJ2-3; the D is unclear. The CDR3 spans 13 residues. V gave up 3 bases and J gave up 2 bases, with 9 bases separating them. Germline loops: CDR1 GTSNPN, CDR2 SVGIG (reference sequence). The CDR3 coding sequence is TGTGCCTGGAGCCACTCGCTCACAGATACGCAGTATTTT. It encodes CAWSHSLTDTQYF.

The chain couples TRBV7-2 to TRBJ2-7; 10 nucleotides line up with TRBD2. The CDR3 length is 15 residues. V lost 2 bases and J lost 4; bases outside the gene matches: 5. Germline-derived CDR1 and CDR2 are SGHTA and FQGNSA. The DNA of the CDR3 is TGTGCCAGCAGCTTAACTAGCGGGGTGGTTTACGAGCAGTACTTC. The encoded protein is CASSLTSGVVYEQYF.

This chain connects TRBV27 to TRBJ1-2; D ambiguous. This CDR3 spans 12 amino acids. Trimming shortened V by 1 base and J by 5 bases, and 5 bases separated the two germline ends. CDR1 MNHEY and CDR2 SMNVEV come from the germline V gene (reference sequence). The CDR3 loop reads CASSLFGYGYTF. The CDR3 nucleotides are TGTGCCAGCAGTTTATTCGGGTATGGCTACACCTTC.

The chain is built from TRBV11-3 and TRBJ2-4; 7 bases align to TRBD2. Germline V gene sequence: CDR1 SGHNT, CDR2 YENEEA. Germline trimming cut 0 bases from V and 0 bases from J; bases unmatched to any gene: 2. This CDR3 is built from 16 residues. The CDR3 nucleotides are TGTGCCAGCAGCTTAGAACCGGGGGGAGCCAAAAACATTCAGTACTTC. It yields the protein CASSLEPGGAKNIQYF.

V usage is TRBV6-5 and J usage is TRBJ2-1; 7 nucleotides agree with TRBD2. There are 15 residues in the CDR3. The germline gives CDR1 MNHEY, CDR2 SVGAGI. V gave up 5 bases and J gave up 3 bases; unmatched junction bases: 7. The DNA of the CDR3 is TGTGCCAGCAGTCAGGCACTAGCGAGCTACAATGAGCAGTTCTTC. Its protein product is CASSQALASYNEQFF.

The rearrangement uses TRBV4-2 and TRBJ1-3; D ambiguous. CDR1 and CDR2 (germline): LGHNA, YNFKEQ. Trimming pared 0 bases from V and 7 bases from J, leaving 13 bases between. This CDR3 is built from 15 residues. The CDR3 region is CASSQDSQPRNTIYF. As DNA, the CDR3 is TGTGCCAGCAGCCAAGATAGTCAGCCTAGGAACACCATATATTTT.

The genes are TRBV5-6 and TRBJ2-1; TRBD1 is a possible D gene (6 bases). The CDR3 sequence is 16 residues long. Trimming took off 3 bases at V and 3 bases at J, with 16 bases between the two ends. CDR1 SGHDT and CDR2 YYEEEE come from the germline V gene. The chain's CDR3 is CASSWDAGVLYNEQFF. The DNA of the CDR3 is TGTGCCAGCAGCTGGGACGCAGGGGTCCTCTACAATGAGCAGTTCTTC.

The CDR3 DNA reads as TGTGCCAGCAGCCGATCCAGGGGTTCCAATCAGCCCCAGCATTTT. Encoded protein: CASSRSRGSNQPQHF. This chain joins TRBV5-6 and TRBJ1-5, with D maybe TRBD1 (6 bases). Germline V gene lookup returns CDR1 SGHDT and CDR2 YYEEEE. The ends were cut back, 4 bases at V and 3 bases at J, with 14 bases in the middle. The CDR3 runs to 15 residues.

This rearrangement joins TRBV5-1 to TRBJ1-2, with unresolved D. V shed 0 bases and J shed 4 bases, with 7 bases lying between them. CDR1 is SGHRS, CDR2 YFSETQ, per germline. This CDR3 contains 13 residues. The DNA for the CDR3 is TGCGCCAGCAGCTTGGCGGGTCTCTATGGCTACACCTTC. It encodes CASSLAGLYGYTF.

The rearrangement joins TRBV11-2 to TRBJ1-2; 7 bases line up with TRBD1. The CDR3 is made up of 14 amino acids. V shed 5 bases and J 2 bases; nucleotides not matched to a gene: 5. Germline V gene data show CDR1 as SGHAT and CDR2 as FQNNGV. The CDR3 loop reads CASSNQQGNYGYTF. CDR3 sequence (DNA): TGTGCCAGCAGCAACCAACAGGGGAACTATGGCTACACCTTC.

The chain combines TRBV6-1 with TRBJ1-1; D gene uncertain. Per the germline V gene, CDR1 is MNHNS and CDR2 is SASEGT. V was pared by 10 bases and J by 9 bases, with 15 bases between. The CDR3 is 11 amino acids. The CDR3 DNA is TGTGCCACCGAAAGGGAGGGCCAAGCTTTCTTT. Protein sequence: CATEREGQAFF.

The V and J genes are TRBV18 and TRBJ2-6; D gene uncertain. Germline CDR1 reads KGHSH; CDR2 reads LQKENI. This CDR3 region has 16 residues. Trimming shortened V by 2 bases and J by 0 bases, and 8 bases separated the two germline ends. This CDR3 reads CASSPSELSGANVLTF. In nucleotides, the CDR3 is TGTGCCAGCTCACCATCGGAGCTCTCTGGGGCCAACGTCCTGACTTTC.

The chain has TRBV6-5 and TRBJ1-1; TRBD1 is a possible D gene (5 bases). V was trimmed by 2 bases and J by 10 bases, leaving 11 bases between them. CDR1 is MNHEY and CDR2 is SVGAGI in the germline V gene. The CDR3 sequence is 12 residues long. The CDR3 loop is CASSYPRGRAFF. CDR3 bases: TGTGCCAGCAGTTACCCCCGGGGGAGAGCTTTCTTT.

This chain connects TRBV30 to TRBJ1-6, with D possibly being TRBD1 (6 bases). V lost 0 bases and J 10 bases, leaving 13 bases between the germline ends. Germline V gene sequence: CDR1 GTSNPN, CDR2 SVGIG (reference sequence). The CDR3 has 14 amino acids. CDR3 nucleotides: TGTGCCTGGAGTGTACGACAGGCGCGATCACCCCTCCACTTT. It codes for CAWSVRQARSPLHF.

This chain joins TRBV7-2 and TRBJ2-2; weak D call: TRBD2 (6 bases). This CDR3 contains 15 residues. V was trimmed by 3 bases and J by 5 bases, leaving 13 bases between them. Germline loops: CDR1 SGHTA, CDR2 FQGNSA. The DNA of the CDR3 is TGTGCCAGCAGCTTGAGGCGGGGAAGGACCGGGGAGCTGTTTTTT. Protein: CASSLRRGRTGELFF.

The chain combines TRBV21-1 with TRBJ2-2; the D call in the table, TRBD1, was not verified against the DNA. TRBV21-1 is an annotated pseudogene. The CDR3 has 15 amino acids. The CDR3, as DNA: TGTGCCAGCACTAAGGGGACAGGGATCCCCGGGGAGCTGTTTTTT. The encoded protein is CASTKGTGIPGELFF.

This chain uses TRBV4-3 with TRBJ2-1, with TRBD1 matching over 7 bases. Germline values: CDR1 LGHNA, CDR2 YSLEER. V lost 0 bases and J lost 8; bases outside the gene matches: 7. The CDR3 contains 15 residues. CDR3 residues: CASSQERDSWDEQFF. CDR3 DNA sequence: TGCGCCAGCAGCCAAGAACGGGACAGCTGGGATGAGCAGTTCTTC.

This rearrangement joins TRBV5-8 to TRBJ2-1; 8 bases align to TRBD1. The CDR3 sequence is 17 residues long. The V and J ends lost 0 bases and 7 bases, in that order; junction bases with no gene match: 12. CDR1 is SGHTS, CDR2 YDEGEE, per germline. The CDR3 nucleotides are TGTGCCAGCAGCTTGGGCAGGGGGCGAAAACTACATAATGAGCAGTTCTTC. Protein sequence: CASSLGRGRKLHNEQFF.

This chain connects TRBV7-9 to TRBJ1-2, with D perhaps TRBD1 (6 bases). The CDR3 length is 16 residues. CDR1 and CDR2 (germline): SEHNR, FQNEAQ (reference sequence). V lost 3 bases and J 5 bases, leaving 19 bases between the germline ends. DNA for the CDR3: TGTGCCAGCAGCTTTATGCGGGGGCAGGGAGAGTATGGCTACACCTTC. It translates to CASSFMRGQGEYGYTF.

The CDR3 loop is CAWSKLQGNTEAFF. The CDR3 DNA sequence: TGTGCCTGGAGTAAGTTGCAGGGAAACACTGAAGCTTTCTTT. The genes are TRBV30 and TRBJ1-1, with a weak D call TRBD1 (5 bases). The CDR3 is 14 residues long. Germline loops: CDR1 GTSNPN, CDR2 SVGIG (reference sequence). Trimming shortened V by 2 bases and J by 2 bases, and 12 bases separated the two germline ends.

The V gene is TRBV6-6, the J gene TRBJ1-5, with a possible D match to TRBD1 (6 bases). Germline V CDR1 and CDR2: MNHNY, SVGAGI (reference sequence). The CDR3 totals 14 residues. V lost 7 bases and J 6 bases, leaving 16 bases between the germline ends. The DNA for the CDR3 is TGTGCCAGCAACCTGGGGGGGGCGGGTCAGCCCCAGCATTTT. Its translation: CASNLGGAGQPQHF.

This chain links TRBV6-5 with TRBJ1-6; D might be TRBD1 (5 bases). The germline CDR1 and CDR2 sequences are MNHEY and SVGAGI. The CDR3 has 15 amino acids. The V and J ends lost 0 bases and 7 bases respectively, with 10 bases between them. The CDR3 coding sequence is TGTGCCAGCAGTTACTCGGGGGGTATAAATTCACCCCTCCACTTT. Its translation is CASSYSGGINSPLHF.